This is a list of T cell receptor beta chains from one sample in a study of T cell changes during pregnancy in multiple sclerosis. The method was immunoSEQ multiplex PCR; TCRdb's version includes in-frame clones alone and lacks a portion of them. The sample shows about 120,000 clones, over 85% of them seen only once. The sequences come from peripheral blood, collected before pregnancy. The receptors originated from a female donor with multiple sclerosis, enrolled in a pregnancy study. Both conserved end residues are part of each CDR3. A D gene is named only where the DNA matches it firmly. Some rows have no size entry. The others give once, few or many, or a class for an expanded clone.

.	TRBJ1-3	.	TRBV6-1	CASISQGFSGNTIYF	TGTGCCAGCATCTCCCAGGGGTTCTCTGGAAACACCATATATTTT
.	TRBJ1-2	TRBD1	TRBV7-9	CASSLGRQGGGYTF	TGTGCCAGCAGCTTGGGGCGACAGGGAGGTGGCTACACCTTC
.	TRBJ2-1	.	TRBV25-1	CASSRTTYNEQFF	TGTGCCAGCAGTCGGACAACCTACAATGAGCAGTTCTTC
.	TRBJ1-1	.	TRBV7-6	CASSLDLPSLNTEAFF	TGTGCCAGCAGCTTAGATCTTCCGTCCTTGAACACTGAAGCTTTCTTT
once	TRBJ1-3	.	TRBV9	CASSASGSGNTIYF	TGTGCCAGCAGCGCTTCGGGCTCTGGAAACACCATATATTTT
.	TRBJ2-3	TRBD2	TRBV29-1	CSELSGSMDTQYF	TGCAGCGAACTTAGCGGGAGTATGGATACGCAGTATTTT
.	TRBJ2-7	TRBD2	TRBV7-2	CASSLRGGPEQYF	TGTGCCAGCAGCTTGCGGGGGGGCCCCGAGCAGTACTTC
.	TRBJ2-7	TRBD1	TRBV28	CASSSPGWDRGNYEQYF	TGTGCCAGCAGTTCGCCGGGTTGGGACAGGGGCAACTACGAGCAGTACTTC
.	TRBJ1-2	.	TRBV6-6	CATRGGGSYTF	TGTGCCACCCGCGGGGGCGGAAGCTACACCTTC
.	TRBJ2-7	.	TRBV5-1	CASSLAGQNYEQYF	TGCGCCAGCAGCTTGGCCGGACAAAACTACGAGCAGTACTTC
.	TRBJ2-3	.	TRBV5-1	CASSVGPGWEQYF	TGCGCCAGCAGCGTAGGGCCGGGGTGGGAGCAGTATTTT
once	TRBJ2-5	.	TRBV7-2	CASSLAFGAVQETQYF	TGTGCCAGCAGCTTAGCCTTTGGGGCCGTCCAAGAGACCCAGTACTTC
.	TRBJ1-5	.	TRBV29-1	CSAGEQGQPQHF	TGCAGCGCAGGGGAACAAGGTCAGCCCCAGCATTTT
.	TRBJ1-2	.	TRBV5-1	CAGSLTDGTNYGYTF	TGCGCCGGCAGCTTGACAGACGGAACTAACTATGGCTACACCTTC
.	TRBJ2-7	TRBD1	TRBV11-2	CASSLIVTGTGTYEQYF	TGTGCCAGCAGCTTGATCGTAACCGGGACAGGAACCTACGAGCAGTACTTC
once	TRBJ2-5	TRBD1	TRBV27	CASRSIRGYQETQYF	TGTGCCAGCAGATCCATCAGGGGGTACCAAGAGACCCAGTACTTC
.	TRBJ2-5	.	TRBV9	CASSVSGGTETQYF	TGTGCCAGCAGCGTGTCTGGGGGGACAGAGACCCAGTACTTC
.	TRBJ1-4	.	TRBV7-2	CASSPLNEKLFF	TGTGCCAGCAGCCCCCTTAATGAAAAACTGTTTTTT
.	TRBJ2-1	.	TRBV6-5	CASSPSREQFF	TGTGCCAGCAGTCCATCGCGGGAGCAGTTCTTC